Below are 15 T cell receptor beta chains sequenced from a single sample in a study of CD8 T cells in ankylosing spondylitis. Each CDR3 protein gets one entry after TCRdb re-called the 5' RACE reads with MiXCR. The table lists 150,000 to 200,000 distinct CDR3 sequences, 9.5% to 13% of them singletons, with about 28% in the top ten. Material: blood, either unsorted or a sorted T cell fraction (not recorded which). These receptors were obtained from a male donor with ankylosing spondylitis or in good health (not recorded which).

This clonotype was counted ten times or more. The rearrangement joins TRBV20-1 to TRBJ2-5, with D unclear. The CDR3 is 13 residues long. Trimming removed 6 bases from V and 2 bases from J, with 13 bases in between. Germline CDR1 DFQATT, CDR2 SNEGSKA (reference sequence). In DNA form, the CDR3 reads TGCAGTGCCCTTATGACGTTTCAAGAGACCCAGTACTTC. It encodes CSALMTFQETQYF.

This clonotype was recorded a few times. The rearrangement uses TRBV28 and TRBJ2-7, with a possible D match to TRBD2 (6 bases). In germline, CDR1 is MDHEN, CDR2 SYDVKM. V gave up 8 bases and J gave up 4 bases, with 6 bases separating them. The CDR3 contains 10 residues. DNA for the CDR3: TGTGCCAGCGGGGGGTACGAGCAGTACTTC. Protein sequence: CASGGYEQYF. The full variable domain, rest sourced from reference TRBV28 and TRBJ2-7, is DVKVTQSSRYLVKRTGEKVFLECVQDMDHENMFWYRQDPGLGLRLIYFSYDVKMKEKGDIPEGYSVSREKKERFSLILESASTNQTSMYLCASGGYEQYFGPGTRLTVT.

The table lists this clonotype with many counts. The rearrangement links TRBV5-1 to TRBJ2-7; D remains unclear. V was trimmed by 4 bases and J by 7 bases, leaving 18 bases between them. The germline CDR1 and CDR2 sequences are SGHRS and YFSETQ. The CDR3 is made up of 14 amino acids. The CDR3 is CASSRGSGPGEQYF. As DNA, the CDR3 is TGCGCCAGCAGCCGCGGAAGTGGACCGGGTGAGCAGTACTTC.

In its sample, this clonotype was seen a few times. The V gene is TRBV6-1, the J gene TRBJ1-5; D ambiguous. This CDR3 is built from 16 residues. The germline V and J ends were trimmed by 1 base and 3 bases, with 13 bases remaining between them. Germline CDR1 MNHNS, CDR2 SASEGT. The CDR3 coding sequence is TGTGCCAGCAGTGAAGGTTTGTTCGGGCCCAATCAGCCCCAGCATTTT. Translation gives CASSEGLFGPNQPQHF.

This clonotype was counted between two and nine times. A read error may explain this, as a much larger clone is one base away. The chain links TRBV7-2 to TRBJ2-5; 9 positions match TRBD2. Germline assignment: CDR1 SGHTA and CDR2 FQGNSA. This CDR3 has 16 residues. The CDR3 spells CATSLDGGGAGETQYF. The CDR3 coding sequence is TGTGCCACCAGCTTAGACGGCGGGGGGGCCGGGGAGACCCAGTACTTC.

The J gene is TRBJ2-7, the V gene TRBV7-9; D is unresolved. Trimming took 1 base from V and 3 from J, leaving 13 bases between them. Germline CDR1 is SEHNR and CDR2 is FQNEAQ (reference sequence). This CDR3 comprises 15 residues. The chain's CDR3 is CASSLGTHALYEQYF. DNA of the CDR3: TGTGCCAGCAGCTTAGGGACCCATGCCCTCTACGAGCAGTACTTC.

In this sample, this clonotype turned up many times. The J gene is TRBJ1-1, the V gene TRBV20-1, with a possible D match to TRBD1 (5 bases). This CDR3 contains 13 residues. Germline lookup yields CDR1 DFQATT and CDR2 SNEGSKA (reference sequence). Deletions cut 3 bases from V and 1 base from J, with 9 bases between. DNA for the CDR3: TGCAGTGCTAGGAGAGGGGAGAACACTGAAGCTTTCTTT. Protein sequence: CSARRGENTEAFF.

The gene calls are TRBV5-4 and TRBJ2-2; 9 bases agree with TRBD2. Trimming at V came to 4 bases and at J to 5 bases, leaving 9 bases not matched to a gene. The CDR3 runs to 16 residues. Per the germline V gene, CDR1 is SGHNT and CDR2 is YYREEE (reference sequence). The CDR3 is CASSPEAGGPTGELFF. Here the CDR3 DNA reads TGTGCCAGCAGCCCGGAGGCGGGAGGGCCGACCGGGGAGCTGTTTTTT.

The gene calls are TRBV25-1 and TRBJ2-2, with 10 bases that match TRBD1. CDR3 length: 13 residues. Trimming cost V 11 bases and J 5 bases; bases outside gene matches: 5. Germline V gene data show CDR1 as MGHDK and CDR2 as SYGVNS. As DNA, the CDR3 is TGTGCCTCCAAGGGACAGGGGACCGGGGAGCTGTTTTTT. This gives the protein CASKGQGTGELFF.

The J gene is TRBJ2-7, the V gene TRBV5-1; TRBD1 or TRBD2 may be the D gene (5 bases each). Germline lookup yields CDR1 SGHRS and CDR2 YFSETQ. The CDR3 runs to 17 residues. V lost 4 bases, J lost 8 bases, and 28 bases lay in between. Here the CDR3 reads CASSPGAFRSGSYKQYF. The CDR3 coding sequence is TGCGCCAGCAGCCCCGGAGCGTTCCGTTCAGGGAGTTACAAGCAGTACTTC.

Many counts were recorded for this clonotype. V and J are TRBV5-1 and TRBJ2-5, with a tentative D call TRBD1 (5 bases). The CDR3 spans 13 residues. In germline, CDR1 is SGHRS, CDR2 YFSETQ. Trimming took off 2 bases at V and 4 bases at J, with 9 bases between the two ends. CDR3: CASSFPQGETQYF. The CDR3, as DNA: TGCGCCAGCAGCTTCCCCCAGGGAGAGACCCAGTACTTC.

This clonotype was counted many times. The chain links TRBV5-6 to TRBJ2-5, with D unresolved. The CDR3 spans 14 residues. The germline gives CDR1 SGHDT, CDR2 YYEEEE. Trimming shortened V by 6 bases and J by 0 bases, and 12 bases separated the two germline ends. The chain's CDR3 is CASTSTLYQETQYF. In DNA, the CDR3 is TGTGCCAGCACCTCTACGCTGTACCAAGAGACCCAGTACTTC.

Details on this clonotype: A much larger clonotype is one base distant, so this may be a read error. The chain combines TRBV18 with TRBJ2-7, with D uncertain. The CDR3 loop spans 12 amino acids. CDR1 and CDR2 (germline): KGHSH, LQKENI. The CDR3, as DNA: TGTGCCAGCTCACCACAGGGCTACGAGCAGTGCTTC. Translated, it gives CASSPQGYEQCF.

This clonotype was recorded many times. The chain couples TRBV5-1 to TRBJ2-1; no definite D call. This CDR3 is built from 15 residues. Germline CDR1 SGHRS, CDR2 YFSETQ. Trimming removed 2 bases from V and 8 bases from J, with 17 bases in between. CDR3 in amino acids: CASSFISSPPDEQFF. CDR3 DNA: TGCGCCAGCAGCTTCATTAGCAGTCCTCCGGATGAGCAGTTCTTC.

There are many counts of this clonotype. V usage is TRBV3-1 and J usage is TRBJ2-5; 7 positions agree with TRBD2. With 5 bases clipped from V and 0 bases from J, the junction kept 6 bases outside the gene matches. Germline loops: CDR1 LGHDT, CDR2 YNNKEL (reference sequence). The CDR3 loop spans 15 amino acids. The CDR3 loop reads CASSWSGNHQETQYF. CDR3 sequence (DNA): TGTGCCAGCAGCTGGAGCGGGAACCACCAAGAGACCCAGTACTTC.